The 27 T cell receptor beta chains reported below all come from one sample, sequenced in a study of regulatory T cells in long-lasting Graves disease. The time point was: newly diagnosed GD, antithyroid drugs for less than 3 months. Construction of the TCR library relied on RNA isolated from PBMCs. Building of the TCR beta libraries involved iRepertoire HTBI primers and Arm-PCR of CDR3 regions. TCRdb redid the calling of the multiplex PCR reads with MiXCR, one entry per CDR3 protein. The sample carries approximately 390,000 distinct CDR3 sequences, around 15% recorded once. A further study also used this sample, focusing on T cells in Graves' hyperthyroidism and ophthalmopathy.

The material sequenced was peripheral blood mononuclear cells (PBMCs), taken at new diagnosis, from a patient treated with antithyroid drugs. The receptors shown here come from a woman aged 18-30 years with Graves disease.

This clonotype has just a few counts. The V and J genes are TRBV7-9 and TRBJ1-2; possibly TRBD1 for D (6 bases). The CDR3 is 15 residues long. Germline loops: CDR1 SEHNR, CDR2 FQNEAQ (reference sequence). The ends were cut back, 3 bases at V and 1 base at J, with 12 bases in the middle. CDR3 amino acids: CASSFNRASNYGYTF. The CDR3 DNA sequence: TGTGCCAGCAGCTTCAACAGGGCAAGTAACTATGGCTACACCTTC.

V is TRBV29-1 and J is TRBJ1-5; 7 positions match TRBD1. The J segment lost 4 bases and the V segment lost 7 bases, leaving 4 bases of the junction unmatched. There are 12 residues in the CDR3. Germline assignment: CDR1 SQVTM and CDR2 ANQGSEA. The DNA for the CDR3 is TGCAGCGCCGGGACAGAAAATCAGCCCCAGCATTTT. The encoded protein is CSAGTENQPQHF.

This clonotype was counted many times. V and J are TRBV30 and TRBJ2-7, with 9 bases lining up with TRBD1. Trimming cost V 0 bases and J 5 bases; bases outside gene matches: 2. The CDR3 contains 13 residues. Germline assignment: CDR1 GTSNPN and CDR2 SVGIG (reference sequence). In DNA, the CDR3 is TGTGCCTGGAGTGTAGGGACAGGGAACGAGCAGTACTTC. Encoded protein: CAWSVGTGNEQYF.

The J gene is TRBJ1-2, the V gene TRBV13; 8 bases map to TRBD1. The length of the CDR3 is 16 residues. V lost 1 base and J lost 2; bases outside the gene matches: 6. In germline, CDR1 is PRHDT, CDR2 FYEKMQ (reference sequence). The chain's CDR3 is CASSLVSGGSNYGYTF. CDR3 coding DNA: TGTGCCAGCAGCTTAGTATCAGGGGGCAGCAACTATGGCTACACCTTC.

The chain employs TRBV4-1 and TRBJ1-2, with 7 bases identical to TRBD1. Germline V gene sequence: CDR1 MGHRA, CDR2 YSYEKL. The CDR3 contains 15 residues. Trimming at V came to 4 bases and at J to 3 bases, leaving 8 bases not matched to a gene. In DNA form, the CDR3 reads TGCGCCAGCAGCCGTTTAGGCAGGGGGGACTATGGCTACACCTTC. It specifies CASSRLGRGDYGYTF.

The chain is built from TRBV7-8 and TRBJ1-2; the D is unclear. This CDR3 comprises 16 residues. Trimming shortened V by 5 bases and J by 2 bases, and 18 bases separated the two germline ends. Germline V gives CDR1 SGHVS, CDR2 FQNEAQ. In DNA, the CDR3 is TGTGCCAGCAGCCCCCGGGTGACTCAAGGGAACTATGGCTACACCTTC. Translating gives CASSPRVTQGNYGYTF.

The rearrangement links TRBV2 to TRBJ2-5; 8 nucleotides match TRBD2. J lost 5 bases, V lost 7 bases, and 9 bases had no gene match. Germline V gene sequence: CDR1 SNHLY, CDR2 FYNNEI. The CDR3 is 14 residues long. This CDR3 reads CASTFGGAAETQYF. CDR3 in DNA: TGTGCCAGCACTTTCGGGGGGGCCGCGGAGACCCAGTACTTC.

This clonotype appeared many times. The rearrangement joins TRBV28 to TRBJ2-5; D is undetermined. The CDR3 is 14 residues long. Germline lookup yields CDR1 MDHEN and CDR2 SYDVKM. Trimming pared 3 bases from V and 2 bases from J, leaving 10 bases between. As DNA, the CDR3 is TGTGCCAGCAGTTTGGGCAGCGCTCAAGAGACCCAGTACTTC. This codes for CASSLGSAQETQYF.

The table lists this clonotype with many counts. The CDR3 bases are TGTGCCAGCAGTTTAATGGATGAGCAGTTCTTC. Its translation is CASSLMDEQFF. The chain employs TRBV28 and TRBJ2-1; D unresolved. Germline V gene data show CDR1 as MDHEN and CDR2 as SYDVKM. The CDR3 consists of 11 residues. Trimming left V 2 bases short and J 8 bases short, with 4 bases between.

This rearrangement joins TRBV5-4 to TRBJ2-5; 7 bases map to TRBD2. Germline values: CDR1 SGHNT, CDR2 YYREEE (reference sequence). The V gene end was trimmed by 4 bases and the J gene end by 3 bases; junction bases not matched to a gene: 9. The CDR3 runs to 15 residues. DNA for the CDR3: TGTGCCAGCAGCCCCCGCGAGAGCGGGGAAGAGACCCAGTACTTC. It encodes CASSPRESGEETQYF.

The chain is built from TRBV28 and TRBJ2-7, with a weak D call TRBD1 (6 bases). V lost 3 bases to trimming and J lost 6 bases, with 9 bases between them. The CDR3 runs to 12 residues. Germline CDR1 reads MDHEN; CDR2 reads SYDVKM. The CDR3 loop reads CASSLDRREQYF. The CDR3 DNA reads as TGTGCCAGCAGTTTGGACAGACGCGAGCAGTACTTC.

This clonotype turned up a few times. CDR3 DNA sequence: TGTGCCAGCAGCCCAGCGACTGACTACGAGCAGTACTTC. Its translation is CASSPATDYEQYF. The V and J genes are TRBV4-2 and TRBJ2-7; D ambiguous. Germline V gene sequence: CDR1 LGHNA, CDR2 YNFKEQ. CDR3 length equals 13 residues. Trimming took off 4 bases at V and 3 bases at J, with 10 bases between the two ends.

This clonotype was counted at least ten times. The chain has TRBV12-3 or TRBV12-4 and TRBJ2-1; D is ambiguous. The ends were cut back, 10 bases at V and 6 bases at J, with 16 bases in the middle. This CDR3 has 13 residues. The CDR3: CAIHSARGNEQFF. The CDR3, as DNA: TGTGCCATCCACTCCGCCCGAGGCAATGAGCAGTTCTTC.

This clonotype was recorded a few times. The chain joins TRBV5-1 to TRBJ1-1; D call uncertain. Trimming left V 4 bases short and J 4 bases short, with 17 bases between. Germline V gene lookup returns CDR1 SGHRS and CDR2 YFSETQ. The CDR3 has 15 residues. The CDR3, as DNA: TGCGCCAGCAGCCCACCCAGTGGGCCCGTCACTGAAGCTTTCTTT. This sequence encodes CASSPPSGPVTEAFF.

This clonotype was observed at least ten times. This chain uses TRBV5-1 with TRBJ2-7; D ambiguous. V shed 2 bases and J shed 4 bases, with 4 bases lying between them. This CDR3 region has 11 residues. The germline V gene has CDR1 SGHRS and CDR2 YFSETQ. This CDR3 reads CASSFDYEQYF. In nucleotides, the CDR3 is TGCGCCAGCAGCTTCGATTACGAGCAGTACTTC.

This clonotype has a count of ten or more. This sequence joins TRBV4-1 and TRBJ2-1; a weak D match, TRBD1 (6 bases). V was clipped by 4 bases and J by 6 bases, with 22 bases between them. From germline, CDR1 is MGHRA and CDR2 YSYEKL. This CDR3 contains 17 residues. The CDR3 region is CASSPIPGQRIRNEQFF. DNA of the CDR3: TGCGCCAGCAGCCCGATACCCGGACAGAGGATTCGCAATGAGCAGTTCTTC.

This clonotype was found many times. The V gene is TRBV5-1, the J gene TRBJ2-3; the D call may be TRBD1 or TRBD2 (7 bases each). V was clipped by 2 bases and J by 3 bases, with 13 bases between them. The CDR3 extends over 15 amino acids. Germline V gene sequence: CDR1 SGHRS, CDR2 YFSETQ. The chain's CDR3 is CASSFSGDRTDTQYF. In nucleotides, the CDR3 is TGCGCCAGCAGCTTCAGCGGGGACAGAACAGATACGCAGTATTTT.

The rearrangement links TRBV19 to TRBJ2-2; 9 nucleotides agree with TRBD1. The CDR3 covers 15 residues. The J segment lost 3 bases and the V segment lost 2 bases, leaving 1 base of the junction unmatched. From germline, CDR1 is LNHDA and CDR2 SQIVND (reference sequence). The CDR3 reads CASSIRDRDTGELFF. The CDR3, as DNA: TGTGCCAGTAGTATACGGGACAGGGACACCGGGGAGCTGTTTTTT.

This clonotype showed up many times. V gene TRBV3-1 combines with J gene TRBJ1-1; D gene uncertain. Trimming shortened V by 1 base and J by 4 bases, and 13 bases separated the two germline ends. CDR3 size: 15 residues. Germline assignment: CDR1 LGHDT and CDR2 YNNKEL (reference sequence). CDR3 loop: CASSQGAGKSTEAFF. The CDR3, as DNA: TGTGCCAGCAGCCAAGGAGCCGGGAAGAGCACTGAAGCTTTCTTT.

The chain is built from TRBV11-2 and TRBJ2-3; 7 bases agree with TRBD2. The CDR3 loop spans 16 amino acids. V lost 5 bases, J lost 5 bases, and 13 bases stayed unmatched. Germline CDR1 reads SGHAT; CDR2 reads FQNNGV. In DNA, the CDR3 is TGTGCCAGCAGCCTAGCGGCTAGAGGGTCGGGAGATACGCAGTATTTT. It yields the protein CASSLAARGSGDTQYF.

This clonotype has a count of ten or more. This chain connects TRBV6-1 to TRBJ1-5; weak D call: TRBD1 (5 bases). The germline V gene has CDR1 MNHNS and CDR2 SASEGT. The CDR3 has 15 amino acids. Trimming removed 8 bases at V and 0 bases at J, with 14 bases between. The CDR3 nucleotides are TGTGCCAGCGGGAGGGGACTCGATAGCAATCAGCCCCAGCATTTT. It specifies CASGRGLDSNQPQHF.

Points on this clonotype: A much larger clone lies one base from this, so it may be a read error. J is TRBJ2-7 and V is TRBV5-1, with 13 bases lining up with TRBD2. The CDR3 is made up of 15 amino acids. Per the germline V gene, CDR1 is SGHRS and CDR2 is YFSETQ. CDR3 loop: CASSITGTSGVERYF. For the CDR3, the DNA is TGCGCCAGCAGCATAACCGGGACTAGCGGGGTCGAGCGGTACTTC.

This chain links TRBV29-1 with TRBJ1-1, with D possibly TRBD1 on 5 matching bases. The germline V gene encodes CDR1 SQVTM and CDR2 ANQGSEA. Trimming stripped 7 bases from V and 2 bases from J, with 14 bases between. This CDR3 is built from 13 residues. CDR3 bases: TGCAGCGCGGGAACAGGTACAAACACTGAAGCTTTCTTT. It translates to CSAGTGTNTEAFF.

This clonotype has more than one count but fewer than ten. This chain connects TRBV15 to TRBJ1-4, with 9 positions matching TRBD1. The length of the CDR3 is 15 residues. CDR1 and CDR2 (germline): LNHNV, YYDKDF (reference sequence). The V segment lost 3 bases and the J segment 1 base; nucleotides outside the gene matches: 0. This CDR3 reads CATSRTGGTNEKLFF. In DNA form, the CDR3 reads TGTGCCACCAGCAGGACAGGGGGAACTAATGAAAAACTGTTTTTT.

This chain links TRBV12-3 or TRBV12-4 with TRBJ1-5; D uncertain. The V and J ends lost 3 bases and 0 bases respectively, with 6 bases between them. The CDR3 is 14 residues long. CDR3 sequence: CASSLQYSNQPQHF. Here the CDR3 DNA reads TGTGCCAGCAGTTTGCAGTATAGCAATCAGCCCCAGCATTTT.

At least ten counts were recorded for this clonotype. The V and J genes are TRBV5-1 and TRBJ1-1, with a weak D call TRBD1 (5 bases). Germline V gives CDR1 SGHRS, CDR2 YFSETQ. Trimming shortened V by 4 bases and J by 6 bases, and 16 bases separated the two germline ends. The CDR3 runs 14 residues. The CDR3 DNA reads TGCGCCAGCAGCCCTACTCCAGGGAATTCTGAAGCTTTCTTT. Protein sequence: CASSPTPGNSEAFF.

This clonotype was observed many times. In DNA form, the CDR3 reads TGTGCCAGCAGCCACCTCTTCGGGACGGCTAGCACAGATACGCAGTATTTT. This sequence encodes CASSHLFGTASTDTQYF. The gene calls are TRBV28 and TRBJ2-3; perhaps D is TRBD1 or TRBD2 (5 bases each). Trimming left V 6 bases short and J 0 bases short, with 19 bases between. The CDR3 totals 17 residues. The germline V gene encodes CDR1 MDHEN and CDR2 SYDVKM.